A selection of T cell receptor beta chains follows, all from one sample in a study of blood T cells in healthy people across ages. One entry per CDR3 protein, called by TCRdb with MiXCR from the 5' RACE reads. The sample has about 1.5 million distinct CDR3 sequences, 35% to 45% seen once; the top ten hold roughly 7.7%. Sequencing was performed on blood. The receptor set was obtained from a woman younger than 35 in good health. The CDR3 runs from the conserved cysteine through the conserved F or W. Each record gives: CDR3 protein, CDR3 DNA, clone size, V gene, CDR3 length, J gene, D gene. The D gene is left open where the match is weak. The size field is filled for only some rows; it gives once, few, many or a size class.

CDR3aa: CSARDYRGNEKLFF; CDR3nt: TGCAGTGCTAGAGATTACAGGGGAAATGAAAAACTGTTTTTT; abundance: .; v_gene: TRBV20-1; len: 14; j_gene: TRBJ1-4; d_gene: TRBD1
CDR3aa: CASSLVGTGIDGYTF; CDR3nt: TGTGCCAGCAGCTTAGTCGGGACAGGGATCGACGGCTACACCTTC; abundance: few; v_gene: TRBV7-2; len: 15; j_gene: TRBJ1-2; d_gene: TRBD1
CDR3aa: CASSLAPGRSGANVLTF; CDR3nt: TGTGCCAGCAGCTTAGCCCCGGGGCGATCTGGGGCCAACGTCCTGACTTTC; abundance: .; v_gene: TRBV7-8; len: 17; j_gene: TRBJ2-6; d_gene: .
CDR3aa: CASSESSTVREKLFF; CDR3nt: TGCGCCAGCAGTGAGTCATCCACGGTTCGGGAAAAACTGTTTTTT; abundance: few; v_gene: TRBV10-2; len: 15; j_gene: TRBJ1-4; d_gene: .
CDR3aa: CSASGSAYNEQFF; CDR3nt: TGCAGTGCTAGCGGGAGTGCCTACAATGAGCAGTTCTTC; abundance: few; v_gene: TRBV20-1; len: 13; j_gene: TRBJ2-1; d_gene: .
CDR3aa: CASSTRAMNTEAFF; CDR3nt: TGTGCCAGCAGTACTAGGGCAATGAACACTGAAGCTTTCTTT; abundance: .; v_gene: TRBV2; len: 14; j_gene: TRBJ1-1; d_gene: .
CDR3aa: CSARDGTTDTEAFF; CDR3nt: TGCAGTGCTAGAGACGGGACCACGGACACTGAAGCTTTCTTT; abundance: .; v_gene: TRBV20-1; len: 14; j_gene: TRBJ1-1; d_gene: .
CDR3aa: CASSPLGAGVNEQYF; CDR3nt: TGTGCCAGCAGCCCTCTGGGAGCGGGAGTGAACGAGCAGTACTTC; abundance: few; v_gene: TRBV4-2; len: 15; j_gene: TRBJ2-7; d_gene: TRBD2
CDR3aa: CASSSGGGLGEQYF; CDR3nt: TGTGCCAGCAGTTCAGGCGGGGGGCTTGGCGAGCAGTACTTC; abundance: .; v_gene: TRBV27; len: 14; j_gene: TRBJ2-7; d_gene: TRBD2
CDR3aa: CASSRITYEQYF; CDR3nt: TGTGCCAGCAGCCGAATCACCTACGAGCAGTACTTC; abundance: .; v_gene: TRBV3-1; len: 12; j_gene: TRBJ2-7; d_gene: .
CDR3aa: CASSVLNYGYTF; CDR3nt: TGTGCCAGCAGCGTCCTTAACTATGGCTACACCTTC; abundance: .; v_gene: TRBV9; len: 12; j_gene: TRBJ1-2; d_gene: .
CDR3aa: CSVEDRTGPYEQYF; CDR3nt: TGCAGCGTTGAAGATCGGACAGGCCCTTACGAGCAGTACTTC; abundance: .; v_gene: TRBV29-1; len: 14; j_gene: TRBJ2-7; d_gene: TRBD1
CDR3aa: CASSPSFSNNYGYTF; CDR3nt: TGCGCCAGCAGCCCGAGTTTTTCCAATAACTATGGCTACACCTTC; abundance: once; v_gene: TRBV5-1; len: 15; j_gene: TRBJ1-2; d_gene: .
CDR3aa: CASRTAGALYEQYF; CDR3nt: TGTGCCAGCAGAACAGCGGGGGCCCTCTACGAGCAGTACTTC; abundance: .; v_gene: TRBV2; len: 14; j_gene: TRBJ2-7; d_gene: TRBD2
CDR3aa: CASSNRDRSLVSGTQYF; CDR3nt: TGTGCCAGCAGCAACAGGGACAGGTCCCTGGTATCGGGGACCCAGTACTTC; abundance: few; v_gene: TRBV7-8; len: 17; j_gene: TRBJ2-5; d_gene: TRBD1
CDR3aa: CASSKTGTELNSPLHF; CDR3nt: TGTGCCAGCAGCAAAACCGGGACCGAGCTTAATTCACCCCTCCACTTT; abundance: .; v_gene: TRBV6-5; len: 16; j_gene: TRBJ1-6; d_gene: .
CDR3aa: CASSAQTGSSYEQYF; CDR3nt: TGTGCCAGCAGCGCCCAGACTGGCAGCTCCTACGAGCAGTACTTC; abundance: few; v_gene: TRBV9; len: 15; j_gene: TRBJ2-7; d_gene: .